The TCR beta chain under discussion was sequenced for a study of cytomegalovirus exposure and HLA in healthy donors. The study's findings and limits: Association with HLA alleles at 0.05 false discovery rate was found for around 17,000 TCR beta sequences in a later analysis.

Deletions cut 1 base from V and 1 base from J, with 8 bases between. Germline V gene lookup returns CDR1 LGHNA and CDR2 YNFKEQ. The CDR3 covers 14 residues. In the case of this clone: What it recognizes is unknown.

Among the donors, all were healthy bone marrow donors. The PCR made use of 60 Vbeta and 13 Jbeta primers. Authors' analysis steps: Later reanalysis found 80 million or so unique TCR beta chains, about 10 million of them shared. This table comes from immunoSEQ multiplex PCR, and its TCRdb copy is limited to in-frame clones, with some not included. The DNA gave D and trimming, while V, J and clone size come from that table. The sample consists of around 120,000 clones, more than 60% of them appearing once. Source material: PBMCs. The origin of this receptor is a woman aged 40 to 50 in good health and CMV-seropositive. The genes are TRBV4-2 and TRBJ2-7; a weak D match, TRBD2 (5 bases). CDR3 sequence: CASSQGGASYEQYF. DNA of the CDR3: TGTGCCAGCAGCCAAGGGGGAGCGTCCTACGAGCAGTACTTC.